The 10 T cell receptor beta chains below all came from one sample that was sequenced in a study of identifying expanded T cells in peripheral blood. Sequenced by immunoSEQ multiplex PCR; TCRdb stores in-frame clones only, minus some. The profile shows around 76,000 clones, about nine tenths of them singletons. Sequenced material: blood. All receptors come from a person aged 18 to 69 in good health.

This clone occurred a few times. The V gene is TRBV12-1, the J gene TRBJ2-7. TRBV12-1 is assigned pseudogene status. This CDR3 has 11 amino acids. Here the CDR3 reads CASSYSYEQYF. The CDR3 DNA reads TGTGCCAGCAGCTACTCCTACGAGCAGTACTTC.

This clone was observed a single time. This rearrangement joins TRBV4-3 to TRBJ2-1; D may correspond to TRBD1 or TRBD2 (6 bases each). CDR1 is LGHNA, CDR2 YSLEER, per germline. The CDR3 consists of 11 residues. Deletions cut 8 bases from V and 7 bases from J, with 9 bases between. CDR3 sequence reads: CASGGRNEQFF. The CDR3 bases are TGCGCCAGCGGGGGGCGGAATGAGCAGTTCTTC.

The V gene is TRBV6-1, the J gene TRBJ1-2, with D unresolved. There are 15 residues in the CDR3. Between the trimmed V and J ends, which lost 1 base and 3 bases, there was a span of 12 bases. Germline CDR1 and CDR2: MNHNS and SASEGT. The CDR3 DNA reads TGTGCCAGCAGTGAAGGGAGCAGGCCGTACTATGGCTACACCTTC. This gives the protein CASSEGSRPYYGYTF.

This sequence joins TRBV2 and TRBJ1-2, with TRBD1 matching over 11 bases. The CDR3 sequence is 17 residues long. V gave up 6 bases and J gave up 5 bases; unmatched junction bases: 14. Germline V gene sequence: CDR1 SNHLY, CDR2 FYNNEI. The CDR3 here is CASREGQGEGFDYGYTF. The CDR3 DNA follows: TGTGCCAGCAGAGAGGGACAGGGGGAGGGATTTGATTATGGCTACACCTTC.

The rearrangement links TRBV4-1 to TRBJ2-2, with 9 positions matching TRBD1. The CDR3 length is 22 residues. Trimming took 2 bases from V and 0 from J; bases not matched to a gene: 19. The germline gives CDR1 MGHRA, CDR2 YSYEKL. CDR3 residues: CASSQRMFVLGTGNSNTGELFF. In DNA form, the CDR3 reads TGCGCCAGCAGCCAAAGGATGTTCGTTCTTGGGACAGGGAATTCGAACACCGGGGAGCTGTTTTTT.

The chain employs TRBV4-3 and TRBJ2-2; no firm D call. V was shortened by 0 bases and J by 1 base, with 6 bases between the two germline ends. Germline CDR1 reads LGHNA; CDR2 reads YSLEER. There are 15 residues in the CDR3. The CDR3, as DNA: TGCGCCAGCAGCCAAGATATGGGGAACACCGGGGAGCTGTTTTTT. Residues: CASSQDMGNTGELFF.

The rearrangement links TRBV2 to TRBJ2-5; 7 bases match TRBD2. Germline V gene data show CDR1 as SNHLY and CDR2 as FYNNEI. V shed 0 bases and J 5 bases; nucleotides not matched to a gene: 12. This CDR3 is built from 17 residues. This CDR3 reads CASSEAGTILVGETQYF. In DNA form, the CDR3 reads TGTGCCAGCAGTGAAGCCGGGACTATCTTGGTTGGGGAGACCCAGTACTTC.

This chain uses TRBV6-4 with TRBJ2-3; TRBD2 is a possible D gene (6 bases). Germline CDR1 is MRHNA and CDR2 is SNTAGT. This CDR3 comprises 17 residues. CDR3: CEAVQMVGGGYTDTQYF. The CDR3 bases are TGTGAAGCAGTGCAAATGGTGGGAGGAGGCTACACAGATACGCAGTATTTT.

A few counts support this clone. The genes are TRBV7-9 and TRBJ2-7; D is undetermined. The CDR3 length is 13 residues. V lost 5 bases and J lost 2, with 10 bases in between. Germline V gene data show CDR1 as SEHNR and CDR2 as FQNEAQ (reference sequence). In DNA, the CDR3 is TGTGCCAGCAGCCCTCCGTCGGCCTACGAGCAGTACTTC. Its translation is CASSPPSAYEQYF.

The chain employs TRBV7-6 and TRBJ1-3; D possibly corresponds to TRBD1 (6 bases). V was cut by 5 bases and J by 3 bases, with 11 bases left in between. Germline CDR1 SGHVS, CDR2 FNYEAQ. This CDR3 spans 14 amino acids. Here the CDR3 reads CASSPTGSGNTIYF. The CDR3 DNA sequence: TGTGCCAGCAGCCCTACAGGGAGTGGAAACACCATATATTTT.